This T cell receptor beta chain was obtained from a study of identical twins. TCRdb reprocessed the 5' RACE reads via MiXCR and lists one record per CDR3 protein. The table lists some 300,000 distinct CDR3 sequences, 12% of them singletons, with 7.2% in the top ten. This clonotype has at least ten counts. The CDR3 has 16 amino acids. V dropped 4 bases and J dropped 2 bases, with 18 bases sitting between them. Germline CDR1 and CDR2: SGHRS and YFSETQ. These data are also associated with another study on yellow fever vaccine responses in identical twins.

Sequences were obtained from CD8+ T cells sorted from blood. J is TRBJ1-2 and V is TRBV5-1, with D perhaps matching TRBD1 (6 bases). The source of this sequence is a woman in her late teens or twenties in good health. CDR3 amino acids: CASSPHPGDRNYGYTF. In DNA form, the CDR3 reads TGCGCCAGCAGCCCCCATCCGGGAGACAGGAACTATGGCTACACCTTC.